This T cell receptor beta chain derives from a study of T cells in Graves' hyperthyroidism and ophthalmopathy. Only a few counts were recorded for this clonotype. Patients with uncontrolled infections, other autoimmune diseases, pregnancy or lactation were excluded. The germline gives CDR1 SGHTA, CDR2 FQGNSA. Trimming took off 1 base at V and 4 bases at J, with 13 bases between the two ends. This CDR3 contains 15 residues. Regions amplified from RNA transcripts were the TCR beta CDR3 regions. With the HTBI primer set, the TCR CDR3 went through a first round of RT-PCR. One entry per CDR3 protein, called by TCRdb with MiXCR from the multiplex PCR reads. The sample has 660,000 or so distinct CDR3 sequences; more than 20% are singletons.

The receptor was isolated from a man younger than 45 with Graves' ophthalmopathy. The sample was blood. The gene calls are TRBV7-2 and TRBJ1-1; the D gene is possibly TRBD1 (5 bases). The CDR3 sequence is CASSLDLRAGTEAFF. DNA of the CDR3: TGTGCCAGCAGCTTAGATCTCAGGGCGGGCACTGAAGCTTTCTTT.